The rows below give T cell receptor beta chains drawn from one sample of a study of CD8 T cells in Susac syndrome. TCRdb fed the immunoSEQ multiplex PCR reads into MiXCR, producing one record per CDR3 protein. Of approximately 210,000 distinct CDR3 sequences listed, roughly 93% are singletons. The sample comprised CD4+ T cells from PBMCs. The source of these receptors is a human donor with Susac syndrome. Both conserved end residues are part of each CDR3. Fields, in order: J gene, clone size, D gene, V gene, CDR3 protein, CDR3 DNA. The D gene is left open where the match is weak. The listing skips clone size in some rows; elsewhere it reads once, few, many or a size class.

TRBJ1-1	-	-	TRBV4-3	CASSQDPTGDTEAFF	TGCGCCAGCAGCCAAGATCCGACAGGAGACACTGAAGCTTTCTTT
TRBJ1-1	-	-	TRBV19	CASSMGFTEAFF	TGTGCCAGTAGTATGGGTTTCACTGAAGCTTTCTTT
TRBJ1-1	-	TRBD1	TRBV12-3/TRBV12-4	CASTPGTVNTEAFF	TGTGCCAGCACCCCCGGGACAGTGAACACTGAAGCTTTCTTT
TRBJ2-7	-	-	TRBV29-1	CSASGVYEQYF	TGCAGCGCTTCAGGGGTCTACGAGCAGTACTTC
TRBJ1-5	-	-	TRBV24-1	CATSDTRRGHQPQHF	TGTGCCACCAGTGATACGAGACGGGGGCATCAGCCCCAGCATTTT
TRBJ1-1	-	TRBD1	TRBV2	CASLQGRTEAFF	TGTGCCAGCCTACAGGGGCGGACTGAAGCTTTCTTT
TRBJ2-1	-	-	TRBV25-1	CASTLHNEQFF	TGTGCCAGCACACTTCACAATGAGCAGTTCTTC
TRBJ2-5	-	TRBD2	TRBV28	CASSRSGGIQETQYF	TGTGCCAGCAGTCGTAGCGGGGGCATCCAAGAGACCCAGTACTTC
TRBJ2-3	-	TRBD2	TRBV20-1	CSARAWLAGADTQYF	TGCAGTGCTAGGGCCTGGCTAGCGGGAGCAGATACGCAGTATTTT
TRBJ1-1	-	-	TRBV7-9	CASSLDGLGGTNTEAFF	TGTGCCAGCAGCTTAGACGGTCTGGGGGGGACGAACACTGAAGCTTTCTTT
TRBJ2-3	-	TRBD2	TRBV11-2	CASSLEGAGADTQYF	TGTGCCAGCAGCTTAGAGGGTGCGGGGGCAGATACGCAGTATTTT
TRBJ1-4	-	-	TRBV6-5	CASSYGGGPNEKLFF	TGTGCCAGCAGTTACGGGGGAGGACCTAATGAAAAACTGTTTTTT
TRBJ2-1	-	TRBD2	TRBV13	CASSFPVSGGRGNEQFF	TGTGCCAGCAGCTTCCCCGTTAGCGGGGGGAGGGGTAATGAGCAGTTCTTC
TRBJ2-2	-	-	TRBV30	CAWAPRKSGELFF	TGTGCCTGGGCCCCAAGAAAGTCCGGGGAGCTGTTTTTT
TRBJ1-5	-	-	TRBV5-1	CASSLGKSGQPQHF	TGCGCCAGCAGCTTGGGGAAGTCGGGTCAGCCCCAGCATTTT
TRBJ1-3	-	-	TRBV6-5	CASSRDRLSGNTIYF	TGTGCCAGCAGCCGAGACAGGCTATCTGGAAACACCATATATTTT
TRBJ1-1	once	-	TRBV7-3	CASSLGTLAEAFF	TGTGCCAGCAGCTTAGGGACCCTAGCTGAAGCTTTCTTT
TRBJ1-6	-	-	TRBV30	CAWSEVGNSPLHF	TGTGCCTGGAGTGAAGTGGGTAATTCACCCCTCCACTTT
TRBJ2-7	-	-	TRBV18	CASSPPYREQYF	TGTGCCAGCTCACCACCTTATCGAGAGCAGTACTTC
TRBJ1-2	-	-	TRBV12-3/TRBV12-4	CASSFSNDYGYTF	TGTGCCAGCAGTTTCTCAAACGACTATGGCTACACCTTC
TRBJ1-6	once	-	TRBV28	CASSPGAGNSPLHF	TGTGCCAGCAGCCCCGGGGCAGGGAATTCACCCCTCCACTTT
TRBJ2-5	-	-	TRBV6-5	CASSYDNSRGTQYF	TGTGCCAGCAGTTACGACAACTCGAGGGGGACCCAGTACTTC